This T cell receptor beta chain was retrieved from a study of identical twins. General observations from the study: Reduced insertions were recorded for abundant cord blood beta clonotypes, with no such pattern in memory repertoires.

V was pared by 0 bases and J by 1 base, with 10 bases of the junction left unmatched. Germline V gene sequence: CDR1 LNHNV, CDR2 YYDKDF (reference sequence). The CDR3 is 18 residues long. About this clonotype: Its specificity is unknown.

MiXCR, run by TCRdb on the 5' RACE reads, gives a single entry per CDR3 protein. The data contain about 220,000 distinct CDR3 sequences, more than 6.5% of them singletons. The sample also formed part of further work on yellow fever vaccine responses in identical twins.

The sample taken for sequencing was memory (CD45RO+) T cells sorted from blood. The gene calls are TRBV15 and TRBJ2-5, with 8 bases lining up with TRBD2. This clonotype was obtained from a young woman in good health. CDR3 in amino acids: CATSRDRITSGRQETQYF. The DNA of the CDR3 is TGTGCCACCAGCAGAGACAGGATAACTAGCGGTCGCCAAGAGACCCAGTACTTC.